These T cell receptor beta chains were read from a single sample in a study of Graves' ophthalmopathy and Graves' hyperthyroidism. From the multiplex PCR reads, TCRdb called clonotypes with MiXCR, one entry per CDR3 protein. The profile shows 150,000 or so distinct CDR3 sequences, more than 30% of them singletons. Sequenced material: peripheral blood. These receptor sequences come from a woman in her forties with Graves' ophthalmopathy. CDR3s include the opening cysteine and the closing phenylalanine or tryptophan.

j_call	v_call	cdr3_aa
TRBJ1-5	TRBV19	CASSIQGARDQPQHF
TRBJ2-6	TRBV7-2	CASSFDDSGANVLTF
TRBJ1-5	TRBV9	CASSVDDSRGWPQHF
TRBJ2-5	TRBV6-1	CASGPRRGLEETQYF
TRBJ1-2	TRBV6-1	CASSEQGVGANYGYTF
TRBJ1-6	TRBV25-1	CASSGDRTVSPLHF
NA	TRBV7-2	CASRFSGQGRETQYF
TRBJ1-1	TRBV13	CASSLRRDRVGAEAFF
TRBJ2-4	TRBV12-3/TRBV12-4	CASSFQGAAKNIQYF
TRBJ1-3	TRBV6-1	CASSVGRQGAGNTIYF
TRBJ1-2	TRBV12-3/TRBV12-4	CASGNDFDYGYTF
TRBJ2-7	TRBV26	CASSDSTSYEQYF
TRBJ2-5	TRBV28	CASSFAGKGTQYF
TRBJ2-5	TRBV2	CASNLRDDQETQYF
TRBJ2-2	TRBV6-5	CASSNRQGYTGELFF
TRBJ1-5	TRBV20-1	CSARDLQSQPQHF
TRBJ1-2	TRBV20-1	CSVTRSDYGYTF
TRBJ2-7	TRBV24-1	CATSGGPSYEQYF